The 21 T cell receptor beta chains reported below all come from one sample, sequenced in a study of blood T cell repertoires in COVID-19. Assay: immunoSEQ multiplex PCR; the TCRdb copy retains only in-frame clones and omits some. The sample consists of around 250,000 clones, 90% to 95% of them appearing once. The sample taken for sequencing was PBMCs or T cells enriched from blood (not recorded which). The receptor set was obtained from a human donor in a cohort exposed to, infected with or recovered from COVID-19 (not recorded which). The donor label of this sample is uncertain.

The chain uses TRBV5-5 and TRBJ1-4; a weak D match, TRBD1 (5 bases). CDR3 length: 13 amino acids. V lost 9 bases, J lost 1 base, and 10 bases lay in between. Germline V lookup: CDR1 SGHKS, CDR2 YYEKEE (reference sequence). The CDR3 region is CATSRETNEKLFF. The DNA of the CDR3 is TGTGCCACCTCCAGGGAAACTAATGAAAAACTGTTTTTT.

This chain connects TRBV19 to TRBJ2-4; TRBD2 aligns across 8 bases. V shed 3 bases, J shed 3 bases, and the junction held 7 bases outside the gene matches. The germline V gene encodes CDR1 LNHDA and CDR2 SQIVND (reference sequence). The CDR3 is made up of 16 amino acids. The DNA of the CDR3 is TGTGCCAGTAGTATTCCTACGGGGGGGATCAAAAACATTCAGTACTTC. This gives the protein CASSIPTGGIKNIQYF.

The J gene is TRBJ2-7, the V gene TRBV5-1, with a possible D match to TRBD1 (6 bases). CDR3 length: 12 amino acids. Germline V gene data show CDR1 as SGHRS and CDR2 as YFSETQ. V gave up 5 bases and J gave up 4 bases, with 10 bases separating them. The CDR3: CASRQGSYEQYF. The CDR3 DNA follows: TGCGCCAGCAGGCAGGGGAGTTACGAGCAGTACTTC.

The V gene is TRBV29-1, the J gene TRBJ1-2; the match to TRBD1 covers 7 bases. V was pared by 6 bases and J by 6 bases, with 4 bases of the junction left unmatched. This CDR3 region has 11 residues. CDR1 is SQVTM, CDR2 ANQGSEA, per germline. The CDR3 DNA reads as TGCAGCGTGACAGGGTTGGATGGCTACACCTTC. Residues: CSVTGLDGYTF.

The chain links TRBV5-4 to TRBJ2-7; 7 bases are shared with TRBD1. The trim removed 2 bases at V and 6 bases at J, leaving 8 bases unmatched. CDR3 length equals 14 residues. The germline CDR1 and CDR2 sequences are SGHNT and YYREEE (reference sequence). CDR3 amino acids: CASSLKYRGAEQYF. The DNA for the CDR3 is TGTGCCAGCAGCTTAAAATACAGGGGAGCCGAGCAGTACTTC.

The chain joins TRBV25-1 to TRBJ1-6; D is possibly TRBD1 (5 bases). Germline values: CDR1 MGHDK, CDR2 SYGVNS. The ends were cut back, 6 bases at V and 10 bases at J, with 13 bases in the middle. This CDR3 is built from 13 residues. CDR3 sequence: CASRGQGGSPLHF. CDR3 bases: TGTGCCAGCAGGGGCCAGGGAGGATCACCCCTCCACTTT.

The sample holds one count of this clone. The gene calls are TRBV6-1 and TRBJ1-6; D is undetermined. Germline V gives CDR1 MNHNS, CDR2 SASEGT. Trimming took 1 base from V and 1 from J, leaving 8 bases between them. This CDR3 has 16 amino acids. The CDR3 bases are TGTGCCAGCAGTGAAGACGAGTCGTCCTATAATTCACCCCTCCACTTT. This gives the protein CASSEDESSYNSPLHF.

The CDR3 DNA reads as TGTGCCATCAGTGAGTCGGAGGGGTCCGCCTCCTACGAGCAGTACTTC. It yields the protein CAISESEGSASYEQYF. V and J are TRBV10-3 and TRBJ2-7, with D maybe TRBD2 (6 bases). V lost 0 bases to trimming and J lost 0 bases, with 12 bases between them. There are 16 residues in the CDR3. Germline V gene sequence: CDR1 ENHRY, CDR2 SYGVKD.

The chain couples TRBV4-1 to TRBJ2-4; D uncertain. CDR3 length equals 16 residues. V lost 4 bases to trimming and J lost 1 base, with 14 bases between them. Germline V CDR1 and CDR2: MGHRA, YSYEKL. The CDR3 loop is CASSLTGVSAKNIQYF. The DNA for the CDR3 is TGCGCCAGCAGCCTCACCGGTGTGTCGGCCAAAAACATTCAGTACTTC.

The rearrangement joins TRBV24-1 to TRBJ1-5, with 10 bases aligning to TRBD1. CDR3 length: 16 residues. V was pared by 3 bases and J by 4 bases, with 5 bases of the junction left unmatched. CDR1 is KGHDR, CDR2 SFDVKD, per germline. The CDR3 DNA is TGTGCCACCAGTGATCCCGGGACAGGGGATAATCAGCCCCAGCATTTT. Encoded protein: CATSDPGTGDNQPQHF.

The gene calls are TRBV9 and TRBJ1-4; TRBD1 is a possible D gene (6 bases). CDR1 and CDR2 (germline): SGDLS, YYNGEE. CDR3 length equals 15 residues. V dropped 3 bases and J dropped 0 bases, with 9 bases sitting between them. In DNA form, the CDR3 reads TGTGCCAGCAGCGCCGCAGGGGCAACTAATGAAAAACTGTTTTTT. It specifies CASSAAGATNEKLFF.

V gene TRBV5-1 combines with J gene TRBJ1-2, with D unresolved. Per the germline V gene, CDR1 is SGHRS and CDR2 is YFSETQ. Trimming stripped 4 bases from V and 14 bases from J, with 15 bases between. This CDR3 is 11 amino acids long. For the CDR3, the DNA is TGCGCCAGCAGCGTAGACACCGTGCTAACCTTC. Translating gives CASSVDTVLTF.

The rearrangement uses TRBV7-2 and TRBJ2-3; D not resolved. V lost 0 bases and J 2 bases, leaving 6 bases between the germline ends. This CDR3 region has 14 residues. Germline V lookup: CDR1 SGHTA, CDR2 FQGNSA. CDR3 coding DNA: TGTGCCAGCAGCTTAGCGCCTAACACAGATACGCAGTATTTT. Translating it yields CASSLAPNTDTQYF.

The genes are TRBV5-4 and TRBJ1-2; a weak D match, TRBD1 (5 bases). This CDR3 contains 14 residues. The V and J ends lost 7 bases and 5 bases respectively, with 18 bases between them. Germline V gene sequence: CDR1 SGHNT, CDR2 YYREEE (reference sequence). Here the CDR3 reads CASGLRGLIYGYTF. In nucleotides, the CDR3 is TGTGCCAGCGGGCTAAGGGGTTTGATTTATGGCTACACCTTC.

This sequence joins TRBV7-9 and TRBJ2-7; D might be TRBD1 (6 bases). CDR1 SEHNR and CDR2 FQNEAQ come from the germline V gene (reference sequence). V lost 8 bases and J 2 bases, leaving 7 bases between the germline ends. There are 11 residues in the CDR3. The CDR3 region has the DNA TGTGCCAGCGGGACAACCTACGAGCAGTACTTC. Protein sequence: CASGTTYEQYF.

V is TRBV19 and J is TRBJ2-5; the match to TRBD2 covers 14 bases. CDR3 length equals 15 residues. J gave up 5 bases and V 10 bases, and 9 bases lay outside the gene matches. CDR1 is LNHDA, CDR2 SQIVND, per germline (reference sequence). CDR3: CATGTSGGREETQYF. The CDR3 DNA sequence: TGTGCCACCGGGACTAGCGGGGGTAGAGAGGAGACCCAGTACTTC.

The rearrangement joins TRBV18 to TRBJ1-5, with TRBD1 identical over 8 bases. Germline V lookup: CDR1 KGHSH, CDR2 LQKENI. The CDR3 has 18 residues. The V and J ends lost 0 bases and 0 bases, in that order; junction bases with no gene match: 7. The CDR3 nucleotides read TGTGCCAGCTCACCACCGTTCAGGACAGGGTTTAGCAATCAGCCCCAGCATTTT. Translated, it gives CASSPPFRTGFSNQPQHF.

The DNA of the CDR3 is TGCGCCAGCGCGCCAGGGACAGGGGGGTACGAGCAGTACTTC. Encoded protein: CASAPGTGGYEQYF. V is TRBV5-1 and J is TRBJ2-7, with 11 bases matching TRBD1. Trimming took 7 bases from V and 4 from J; bases not matched to a gene: 7. The CDR3 runs to 14 residues. The germline gives CDR1 SGHRS, CDR2 YFSETQ.

V usage is TRBV5-1 and J usage is TRBJ1-2, with TRBD1 matching over 10 bases. Germline V gives CDR1 SGHRS, CDR2 YFSETQ. This CDR3 comprises 16 residues. After removal of 0 bases from V and 8 bases from J, the junction contained 10 bases not matched to a gene. DNA of the CDR3: TGCGCCAGCAGCTTGGAGGGACAGGGGTTGCAAGCAGGCTACACCTTC. Translation: CASSLEGQGLQAGYTF.

This clone appeared once. This chain uses TRBV21-1 with TRBJ1-3; whether TRBD1, the table's D call, matches the DNA was not checked. TRBV21-1 is assigned pseudogene status. CDR3 size: 16 residues. The chain's CDR3 is CASSKDHSHSGNTIYF. The CDR3 DNA reads as TGTGCCAGCAGCAAAGACCACAGCCACTCTGGAAACACCATATATTTT.

The gene calls are TRBV2 and TRBJ1-2, with D unresolved. The CDR3 spans 16 residues. Germline CDR1 SNHLY, CDR2 FYNNEI. V was clipped by 1 base and J by 4 bases, with 16 bases between them. CDR3 sequence reads: CASSEGRLLLSYGYTF. In nucleotides, the CDR3 is TGTGCCAGCAGTGAAGGCAGACTGCTTCTGAGCTATGGCTACACCTTC.